This T cell receptor beta chain is drawn from a study of cytomegalovirus exposure and HLA in healthy donors. Whole-study results and caveats: Presence/absence analyses assumed roughly uniform sequencing depth across donors. Specific recognition of CMV antigens was confirmed in vitro for a few chains (all CMV-associated).

The CDR3 runs 13 residues. The V gene end was trimmed by 6 bases and the J gene end by 3 bases; junction bases not matched to a gene: 3. The germline V gene encodes CDR1 SGHTA and CDR2 FQGNSA. About this clone itself: Antigen specificity is unknown.

60 Vbeta and 13 Jbeta primers were used in PCR. TCRdb's table, derived via immunoSEQ multiplex PCR, lists solely in-frame clones and lacks some. Among 90,000 or so clones listed, more than 60% were seen once. V is TRBV7-2 and J is TRBJ2-7, with 9 bases aligning to TRBD1. What was sequenced was PBMCs. The receptor comes from a boy younger than 18 in good health and CMV-seronegative. Written as DNA, the CDR3 is TGTGCCAGCAGTTCGGACAGGGGCTACGAGCAGTACTTC. Translating gives CASSSDRGYEQYF.